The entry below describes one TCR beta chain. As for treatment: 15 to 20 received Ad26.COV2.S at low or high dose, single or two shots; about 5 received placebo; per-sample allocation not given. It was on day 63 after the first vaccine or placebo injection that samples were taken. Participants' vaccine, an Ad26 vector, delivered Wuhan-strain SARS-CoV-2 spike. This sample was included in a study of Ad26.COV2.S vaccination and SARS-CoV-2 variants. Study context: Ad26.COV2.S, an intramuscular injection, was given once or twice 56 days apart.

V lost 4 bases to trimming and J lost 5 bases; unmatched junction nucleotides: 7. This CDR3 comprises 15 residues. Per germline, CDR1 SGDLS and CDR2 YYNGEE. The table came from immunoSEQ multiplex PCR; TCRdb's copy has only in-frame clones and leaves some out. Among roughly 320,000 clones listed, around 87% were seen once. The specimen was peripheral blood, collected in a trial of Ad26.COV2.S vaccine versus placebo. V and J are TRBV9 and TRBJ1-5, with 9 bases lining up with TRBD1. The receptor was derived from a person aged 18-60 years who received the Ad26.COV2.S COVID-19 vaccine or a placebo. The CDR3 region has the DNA TGTGCCAGCAGCTTAACAGGGGGCGAGGATCAGCCCCAGCATTTT. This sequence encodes CASSLTGGEDQPQHF.